This T cell receptor (beta chain) comes out of a study of T cell responses to AZD1222 COVID-19 vaccine. Study outcomes and limitations: The study sampled repertoires only after the peak T cell response. Elevations in Spike-specific TCR breadth and depth followed administration of two AZD1222 doses. Baseline testing showed seropositivity in only five to seven AZD1222 recipients.

With respect to this clone: The antigen remains unidentified.

Assay: immunoSEQ multiplex PCR; the TCRdb copy retains only in-frame clones and omits some. In the table there are about 84,000 clones, around 88% of which are singletons. CDR3 length: 15 residues. The V gene's germline CDR1 is SGHTA and CDR2 FQGNSA. V lost 2 bases and J lost 2, with 12 bases in between. The gene calls are TRBV7-2 and TRBJ1-1, with D uncertain. The receptor comes from an adult who received the AZD1222 COVID-19 vaccine. Here the sequenced sample was peripheral blood, taken 28 days after the second AZD1222 dose. CDR3 loop: CASSLNVAANTEAFF. CDR3 DNA sequence: TGTGCCAGCAGCTTAAACGTGGCAGCTAACACTGAAGCTTTCTTT.